This record concerns one T cell receptor (beta chain) sequence. The data were produced by immunoSEQ multiplex PCR, yet TCRdb's version contains in-frame clones alone and is incomplete. The sample shows 150,000 or so clones, around 80% of them seen only once. The V and J ends lost 1 base and 5 bases respectively, with 17 bases between them. Germline CDR1 reads MGHRA; CDR2 reads YSYEKL. The CDR3 is made up of 16 amino acids. This specimen belongs to a study of blood T cell repertoires in COVID-19. This TCR was sampled from a woman aged 55-69 years with acute or convalescent COVID-19. The specimen was peripheral blood. The V gene is TRBV4-1, the J gene TRBJ1-1, with a tentative D call TRBD1 (5 bases). The CDR3 DNA sequence: TGCGCCAGCAGCCAAGTGTTTGGGGTGGGGGGTACTGAAGCTTTCTTT. Translated: CASSQVFGVGGTEAFF.